The 14 T cell receptor beta chains below were found in one sample sequenced in a study of cytomegalovirus exposure and HLA in healthy donors. The PCR ran on 60 Vbeta and 13 Jbeta primers. Libraries were prepared by immunoSEQ multiplex PCR; TCRdb keeps only in-frame clonotypes and omits some of them. Here the sample spans around 91,000 clones, 65% to 85% being singletons. The specimen was PBMCs. These TCRs come from a man between 18 and 35 years old in good health and CMV-seronegative.

The CDR3 DNA reads TGTGCCAGCAGCAAAGGGACATTGGAGACCCAGTACTTC. This sequence encodes CASSKGTLETQYF. V is TRBV7-6 and J is TRBJ2-5; D possibly corresponds to TRBD1 (6 bases). V was clipped by 5 bases and J by 5 bases, with 12 bases between them. Germline CDR1 is SGHVS and CDR2 is FNYEAQ. This CDR3 is 13 amino acids long.

V is TRBV6-1 and J is TRBJ2-2, with TRBD1 matching over 9 bases. CDR3 length: 15 amino acids. The V gene end was trimmed by 6 bases and the J gene end by 3 bases; junction bases not matched to a gene: 5. Germline CDR1 and CDR2: MNHNS and SASEGT. CDR3 in amino acids: CASRRTGVHTGELFF. CDR3 nucleotides: TGTGCCAGCAGGAGGACAGGGGTTCACACCGGGGAGCTGTTTTTT.

The chain is built from TRBV12-5 and TRBJ1-2, with 8 bases identical to TRBD1. Germline-derived CDR1 and CDR2 are LGHNT and FRNRAP. The CDR3 has 15 residues. V was clipped by 0 bases and J by 4 bases; unmatched bases: 4. Here the CDR3 DNA reads TGTGCTAGTGGTTTGGTACTAGGACAGGGCTATGGCTACACCTTC. As protein: CASGLVLGQGYGYTF.

This clone turned up a few times. This chain joins TRBV5-5 and TRBJ2-7; 9 bases are shared with TRBD1. CDR3 length: 15 residues. Trimming cost V 4 bases and J 4 bases; bases outside gene matches: 9. CDR1 and CDR2 (germline): SGHKS, YYEKEE (reference sequence). CDR3 bases: TGTGCCAGCAGCCCGGGGACAGGGCTGGGTTACGAGCAGTACTTC. This translates into CASSPGTGLGYEQYF.

The chain links TRBV28 to TRBJ2-1; D unresolved. V lost 5 bases and J 0 bases, leaving 8 bases between the germline ends. CDR3 length equals 14 residues. CDR1 is MDHEN and CDR2 is SYDVKM in the germline V gene. The CDR3 here is CASSPLGSYNEQFF. The CDR3 coding sequence is TGTGCCAGCAGTCCCCTCGGCTCCTACAATGAGCAGTTCTTC.

This chain uses TRBV5-5 with TRBJ2-5; 14 positions agree with TRBD2. V gave up 3 bases and J gave up 4 bases; unmatched junction bases: 2. The germline CDR1 and CDR2 sequences are SGHKS and YYEKEE (reference sequence). CDR3 length: 15 amino acids. CDR3 in DNA: TGTGCCAGCAGCTACGGACTAGCGGGAGGAGAGACCCAGTACTTC. Translated, it gives CASSYGLAGGETQYF.

This chain links TRBV5-6 with TRBJ2-1, with 11 bases identical to TRBD2. V gave up 0 bases and J gave up 2 bases; unmatched junction bases: 1. In germline, CDR1 is SGHDT, CDR2 YYEEEE. This CDR3 is built from 16 residues. The CDR3 DNA sequence: TGTGCCAGCAGCTTGGAGGGACTAGCGGCCTACAATGAGCAGTTCTTC. Amino acid sequence: CASSLEGLAAYNEQFF.

There are a few counts of this clone. The chain links TRBV30 to TRBJ2-1; 10 bases are shared with TRBD2. The CDR3 consists of 14 residues. The V gene end was trimmed by 4 bases and the J gene end by 2 bases; junction bases not matched to a gene: 2. The germline CDR1 and CDR2 sequences are GTSNPN and SVGIG (reference sequence). The CDR3 is CAWISGRAYNEQFF. The CDR3, as DNA: TGTGCCTGGATCAGCGGGAGGGCCTACAATGAGCAGTTCTTC.

This clone has only a few counts. This chain joins TRBV7-9 and TRBJ2-7; a weak D match, TRBD1 (6 bases). Trimming shortened V by 2 bases and J by 2 bases, and 13 bases separated the two germline ends. Germline V gene lookup returns CDR1 SEHNR and CDR2 FQNEAQ (reference sequence). The CDR3 length is 15 residues. CDR3 nucleotide sequence: TGTGCCAGCAGCTTACCTCGGGACACCCCCTACGAGCAGTACTTC. It encodes CASSLPRDTPYEQYF.

The genes are TRBV30 and TRBJ2-3; 10 nucleotides line up with TRBD2. The V segment lost 4 bases and the J segment 3 bases; nucleotides outside the gene matches: 1. Looked up from germline, CDR1 is GTSNPN and CDR2 is SVGIG (reference sequence). This CDR3 spans 13 amino acids. The CDR3 DNA sequence: TGTGCCTGGACTAGCGGGGGTACAGATACGCAGTATTTT. Translating it yields CAWTSGGTDTQYF.

This clone was detected once. The rearrangement links TRBV7-6 to TRBJ2-2, with 8 positions matching TRBD2. V dropped 4 bases and J dropped 2; count of bases not matched to a gene: 15. The CDR3 length is 19 residues. Germline CDR1 SGHVS, CDR2 FNYEAQ. The chain's CDR3 is CASSSSLGSGRGNTGELFF. The CDR3 DNA is TGTGCCAGCAGCTCTTCATTGGGGAGCGGGAGAGGTAACACCGGGGAGCTGTTTTTT.

The genes are TRBV2 and TRBJ1-4; TRBD1 matches 12 bases. The germline V gene has CDR1 SNHLY and CDR2 FYNNEI. CDR3 length: 17 residues. With 5 bases clipped from V and 7 bases from J, the junction kept 11 bases outside the gene matches. The CDR3 loop reads CASSLPGQGAEGEKLFF. CDR3 in DNA: TGTGCCAGCAGTCTACCGGGACAGGGGGCCGAAGGTGAAAAACTGTTTTTT.

V is TRBV7-2 and J is TRBJ1-1, with a tentative D call TRBD1 (6 bases). V lost 7 bases and J 1 base, leaving 13 bases between the germline ends. CDR1 is SGHTA and CDR2 is FQGNSA in the germline V gene. CDR3 length: 14 residues. The CDR3 loop is CASILTGSNTEAFF. CDR3 in DNA: TGTGCCAGCATCCTAACAGGGTCGAACACTGAAGCTTTCTTT. Supplemented by reference TRBV7-2 and TRBJ1-1, the full variable domain reads GAGVSQSPSNKVTEKGKDVELRCDPISGHTALYWYRQSLGQGLEFLIYFQGNSAPDKSGLPSDRFSAERTGGSVSTLTIQRTQQEDSAVYLCASILTGSNTEAFFGQGTRLTVV.

V usage is TRBV30 and J usage is TRBJ1-4; D is unresolved. V lost 0 bases to trimming and J lost 7 bases, with 3 bases between them. CDR3 length: 11 residues. Germline lookup yields CDR1 GTSNPN and CDR2 SVGIG (reference sequence). CDR3 region: CAWSVSEKLFF. The CDR3 nucleotides read TGTGCCTGGAGTGTTAGTGAAAAACTGTTTTTT.